This T cell receptor beta chain emerged from a study of cytomegalovirus exposure and HLA in healthy donors. Overall study: It was reported in a later analysis that the same platform had been used for the 120 or so validation repertoires as for the roughly 670 first-cohort repertoires. Study-level results: For cytomegalovirus status, the classifier reportedly gave diagnoses with high specificity and sensitivity. Fewer than 200 TCR beta chains were listed as cytomegalovirus-associated. The authors confirmed in vitro that three CMV-associated chains were specific for CMV antigens.

Remarks on this clone: Its target is unknown.

In germline, CDR1 is MNHNS, CDR2 SASEGT. This CDR3 spans 14 amino acids. Trimming left V 7 bases short and J 0 bases short, with 10 bases between. Sequencing was performed with immunoSEQ multiplex PCR; in TCRdb, only in-frame clones are kept and a portion is missing. The table has tens of thousands of clones, roughly 96% seen once. The origin of this receptor is a man between 18 and 35 years old in good health and CMV-seronegative. The chain carries TRBV6-1 and TRBJ2-1; D ambiguous. Material for sequencing was PBMCs. DNA of the CDR3: TGTGCCAGCACCCCCTCTTACTCCTACAATGAGCAGTTCTTC. This gives the protein CASTPSYSYNEQFF.